The next 27 T cell receptor beta chains were all read from a single sample in a study of T cell repertoires in cytomegalovirus infection. Via MiXCR, TCRdb re-called the reads, giving one row per CDR3 protein. This table has some 320,000 distinct CDR3 sequences, 9.5% appearing once. Input material: PBMCs. Receptors were obtained from a human donor in good health (CMV status not recorded). Some clones in this sample may be carry-over from other donors' samples.

V gene TRBV19 combines with J gene TRBJ2-7, with D unresolved. Germline CDR1 is LNHDA and CDR2 is SQIVND (reference sequence). Deletions cut 2 bases from V and 1 base from J, with 12 bases between. This CDR3 is built from 15 residues. The CDR3 DNA reads as TGTGCCAGTAGTATAACAGCTTCCTTGTCCTACGAGCAGTACTTC. It yields the protein CASSITASLSYEQYF.

This clonotype occurred a few times. The gene calls are TRBV20-1 and TRBJ2-5; no clear D gene. The CDR3 contains 11 residues. In germline, CDR1 is DFQATT, CDR2 SNEGSKA (reference sequence). Trimming cost V 6 bases and J 7 bases, with 12 bases left between them. The CDR3 DNA follows: TGCAGTGCCCGGTTCCGGTTGACCCAGTACTTC. This encodes CSARFRLTQYF.

The V call is TRBV27, the J call TRBJ2-1; 10 nucleotides align to TRBD2. Germline loops: CDR1 MNHEY, CDR2 SMNVEV (reference sequence). V gave up 5 bases and J gave up 0 bases; unmatched junction bases: 7. The length of the CDR3 is 17 residues. Here the CDR3 reads CASSPRASGSSYNEQFF. CDR3 sequence (DNA): TGTGCCAGCAGTCCACGGGCTAGCGGGAGCTCCTACAATGAGCAGTTCTTC.

The V gene is TRBV18, the J gene TRBJ2-1; 12 bases are a match to TRBD2. The CDR3 is made up of 16 amino acids. V lost 2 bases to trimming and J lost 7 bases; unmatched junction nucleotides: 6. The germline CDR1 and CDR2 sequences are KGHSH and LQKENI. The CDR3 protein is CASSPNLAGGQNEQFF. The DNA of the CDR3 is TGTGCCAGCTCACCAAATCTAGCGGGAGGGCAAAATGAGCAGTTCTTC.

This clonotype was seen only a few times. The chain combines TRBV9 with TRBJ2-2; D not certain. V gave up 3 bases and J gave up 0 bases, with 12 bases separating them. CDR3 length: 16 amino acids. Germline V lookup: CDR1 SGDLS, CDR2 YYNGEE. CDR3 sequence reads: CASSATYPANTGELFF. For the CDR3, the DNA is TGTGCCAGCAGCGCTACTTATCCCGCGAACACCGGGGAGCTGTTTTTT.

Concerning this clonotype itself: A much larger clonotype is one base distant, so this may be a read error. The chain couples TRBV7-6 to TRBJ2-2; TRBD2 might be the D (5 bases). The CDR3 extends over 13 amino acids. Germline V gene sequence: CDR1 SGHVS, CDR2 FNYEAQ. CDR3 bases: TGTGCCAGCAGCGGTAGAAGAACCGGGGAGCTGTCTTTT. Translation: CASSGRRTGELSF.

This clonotype was seen repeatedly, ten times or more. The gene calls are TRBV7-8 and TRBJ2-3, with TRBD1 as a possible D gene (5 bases). CDR3 size: 14 residues. Deletions cut 2 bases from V and 5 bases from J, with 11 bases between. Germline assignment: CDR1 SGHVS and CDR2 FQNEAQ. The CDR3 region has the DNA TGTGCCAGCAGCTTAAGAGCGCAGGGAGATACGCAGTATTTT. Protein sequence: CASSLRAQGDTQYF. The whole variable domain, remainder taken from reference TRBV7-8 and TRBJ2-3, is GAGVSQSPRYKVAKRGQDVALRCDPISGHVSLFWYQQALGQGPEFLTYFQNEAQLDKSGLPSDRFFAERPEGSVSTLKIQRTQQEDSAVYLCASSLRAQGDTQYFGPGTRLTVL.

The sample holds a few counts of this clonotype. The chain has TRBV6-2 or TRBV6-3 and TRBJ2-6; tentatively, D is TRBD1 (6 bases). The CDR3 loop spans 16 amino acids. CDR1 and CDR2 (germline): MNHEY, SVGEGT. The V end lost 6 bases, the J end lost 0 bases, and 12 bases lay between the germline ends. This CDR3 reads CASSYTGISGANVLTF. CDR3 coding DNA: TGTGCCAGCAGCTATACAGGGATCTCTGGGGCCAACGTCCTGACTTTC.

Many counts were recorded for this clonotype. This chain connects TRBV4-3 to TRBJ2-5; weak D call: TRBD1 (6 bases). The CDR3 has 14 amino acids. CDR1 and CDR2 (germline): LGHNA, YSLEER. With 1 base removed from V and 5 bases from J, the gap between germline ends came to 11 bases. The CDR3 coding sequence is TGCGCCAGCAGCCAAGCAGGGGTAGGGGAGACCCAGTACTTC. Translated: CASSQAGVGETQYF.

This clonotype was counted ten times or more. The chain links TRBV7-2 to TRBJ2-5, with no clear D. The germline gives CDR1 SGHTA, CDR2 FQGNSA. The V and J ends lost 2 bases and 1 base respectively, with 14 bases between them. The CDR3 has 16 residues. CDR3: CASSLYRKLSQETQYF. CDR3 DNA: TGTGCCAGCAGCTTATATCGGAAACTATCCCAAGAGACCCAGTACTTC.

At least ten counts were recorded for this clonotype. The chain couples TRBV18 to TRBJ1-1, with D maybe TRBD1 (5 bases). The CDR3 has 15 amino acids. Trimming removed 6 bases at V and 5 bases at J, with 19 bases between. Germline V gene data show CDR1 as KGHSH and CDR2 as LQKENI. As DNA, the CDR3 is TGTGCCAGCTCCCTCGGCGGTGGGGCACGGACTGAAGCTTTCTTT. As protein: CASSLGGGARTEAFF.

V gene TRBV2 combines with J gene TRBJ2-7, with D possibly called TRBD1 or TRBD2 (5 bases each). V was clipped by 7 bases and J by 3 bases, with 13 bases between them. This CDR3 has 13 residues. The germline V gene has CDR1 SNHLY and CDR2 FYNNEI. This chain's CDR3 is CASKGTGFYEQYF. The CDR3 coding sequence is TGTGCCAGCAAGGGGACGGGGTTCTACGAGCAGTACTTC.

Comments on this clonotype: Given a much more abundant clone one base away, this may be a read error. V usage is TRBV7-4 and J usage is TRBJ2-2; D gene ambiguous. The CDR3 consists of 16 residues. In germline, CDR1 is SGHVT, CDR2 SQSDAQ. Between the trimmed V and J ends, which lost 5 bases and 4 bases, there was a span of 17 bases. The CDR3 DNA follows: TGTGCCAGCAGCCGACGTAGCAGGTTTTCCACCGGGGAGCTGTTTTTT. This sequence encodes CASSRRSRFSTGELFF.

This clonotype was detected many times. The chain recombines TRBV29-1 with TRBJ2-7, with D tentatively TRBD2 (6 bases). The CDR3 has 12 amino acids. V was trimmed by 6 bases and J by 4 bases, leaving 13 bases between them. Germline CDR1 is SQVTM and CDR2 is ANQGSEA. In DNA form, the CDR3 reads TGCAGCGTGGTCGCGGGGCGGTACGAGCAGTACTTC. As protein: CSVVAGRYEQYF.

In its sample, this clonotype was seen many times. The chain couples TRBV7-2 to TRBJ2-7; 9 bases are shared with TRBD1. The CDR3 runs to 17 residues. Germline trimming cut 0 bases from V and 1 base from J; bases unmatched to any gene: 7. CDR1 and CDR2 from the germline V gene are SGHTA and FQGNSA. The CDR3 DNA follows: TGTGCCAGCAGCTTAGCCTGGGACAGGGATTTATCCTACGAGCAGTACTTC. Its protein product is CASSLAWDRDLSYEQYF.

This clonotype was seen a handful of times. The chain employs TRBV28 and TRBJ2-1; unclear D gene. This CDR3 region has 12 residues. Germline loops: CDR1 MDHEN, CDR2 SYDVKM. V was clipped by 6 bases and J by 11 bases, with 14 bases between them. DNA of the CDR3: TGTGCCAGCAGCTTAGCCGACTGGAAGCAGTTCTTC. Translating gives CASSLADWKQFF.

The rearrangement links TRBV9 to TRBJ1-3, with TRBD1 matching 9 bases. The V gene end was trimmed by 9 bases and the J gene end by 2 bases; junction bases not matched to a gene: 9. The CDR3 is 15 residues long. Germline lookup yields CDR1 SGDLS and CDR2 YYNGEE. DNA of the CDR3: TGTGCCACCCCGAACCGGGACAGGGCTGGAAACACCATATATTTT. As protein: CATPNRDRAGNTIYF.

This clonotype was found a few times. This rearrangement joins TRBV12-3 or TRBV12-4 to TRBJ1-4, with D hard to call. The V end lost 3 bases, the J end lost 0 bases, and 8 bases lay between the germline ends. The length of the CDR3 is 15 residues. The CDR3 sequence: CASSFVSATNEKLFF. The CDR3, as DNA: TGTGCCAGCAGTTTTGTGTCAGCAACTAATGAAAAACTGTTTTTT.

This clonotype was counted at least ten times. The chain carries TRBV12-3 or TRBV12-4 and TRBJ1-3; TRBD1 might be the D (5 bases). Deletions cut 8 bases from V and 2 bases from J, with 16 bases between. The CDR3 is made up of 15 amino acids. For the CDR3, the DNA is TGTGCCAGCCTAACGGGGGGGAGGACTGGAAACACCATATATTTT. Its protein product is CASLTGGRTGNTIYF.

The CDR3 region has the DNA TGTGCCAGCAGTCTGTCCTCAGGACAGGTTAACACTGAAGCTTTCTTT. It specifies CASSLSSGQVNTEAFF. J is TRBJ1-1 and V is TRBV12-3 or TRBV12-4, with TRBD1 identical over 7 bases. The CDR3 is 16 amino acids. The junction had 11 bases not matched to a gene; V was cut back by 5 bases and J by 2 bases.

This rearrangement joins TRBV6-2 or TRBV6-3 to TRBJ2-1, with no clear D. Germline CDR1 is MNHEY and CDR2 is SVGEGT. The germline V and J ends were trimmed by 5 bases and 0 bases, with 14 bases remaining between them. This CDR3 has 16 amino acids. CDR3 amino acids: CASSLRRTSSYNEQFF. The CDR3 DNA reads as TGTGCCAGCAGTCTCCGGCGCACGAGCTCCTACAATGAGCAGTTCTTC.

This clonotype appeared many times. The chain has TRBV20-1 and TRBJ1-1; a weak D match, TRBD1 (5 bases). Germline V lookup: CDR1 DFQATT, CDR2 SNEGSKA (reference sequence). This CDR3 is built from 12 residues. The V end lost 4 bases, the J end lost 1 base, and 7 bases lay between the germline ends. The CDR3 loop reads CSAIQGNTEAFF. The CDR3 nucleotides are TGCAGTGCTATCCAGGGGAACACTGAAGCTTTCTTT.

The V gene is TRBV20-1, the J gene TRBJ1-1; D unclear. The V gene's germline CDR1 is DFQATT and CDR2 SNEGSKA (reference sequence). V was shortened by 6 bases and J by 0 bases, with 8 bases between the two germline ends. The CDR3 is 12 amino acids. As DNA, the CDR3 is TGCAGTGCCCTCAGATTGAACACTGAAGCTTTCTTT. It specifies CSALRLNTEAFF.

The chain combines TRBV7-2 with TRBJ1-2; no clear D gene. V was cut by 3 bases and J by 7 bases, with 12 bases left in between. CDR1 and CDR2 from the germline V gene are SGHTA and FQGNSA. The CDR3 totals 13 residues. The CDR3 nucleotides are TGTGCCAGCAGCTTCACGATTCGTCTTGGCTACACCTTC. Protein product: CASSFTIRLGYTF. The entire variable domain, with the rest obtained from reference TRBV7-2 and TRBJ1-2, is as follows: GAGVSQSPSNKVTEKGKDVELRCDPISGHTALYWYRQSLGQGLEFLIYFQGNSAPDKSGLPSDRFSAERTGGSVSTLTIQRTQQEDSAVYLCASSFTIRLGYTFGSGTRLTVV.

The chain recombines TRBV15 with TRBJ2-1; D tentatively reads TRBD1 or TRBD2 (6 bases each). Germline V CDR1 and CDR2: LNHNV, YYDKDF (reference sequence). CDR3 size: 18 residues. V lost 0 bases and J 7 bases, leaving 22 bases between the germline ends. CDR3 residues: CATSRDPGPGAGGNEQFF. The DNA of the CDR3 is TGTGCCACCAGCAGAGATCCCGGTCCGGGGGCGGGTGGTAATGAGCAGTTCTTC.

This clonotype turned up a few times. The chain combines TRBV27 with TRBJ2-3, with 8 bases lining up with TRBD1. CDR3 length: 16 residues. V trimming: 5 bases; J trimming: 3 bases; junction bases outside the gene matches: 10. Germline V gene data show CDR1 as MNHEY and CDR2 as SMNVEV (reference sequence). The CDR3: CASSPLDRVGTDTQYF. In nucleotides, the CDR3 is TGTGCCAGCAGTCCATTGGACAGGGTAGGGACAGATACGCAGTATTTT.

This clonotype was seen many times. The chain recombines TRBV7-2 with TRBJ2-5; the D gene is possibly TRBD2 (6 bases). CDR1 SGHTA and CDR2 FQGNSA come from the germline V gene. V lost 4 bases to trimming and J lost 5 bases, with 17 bases between them. The CDR3 has 15 residues. The DNA of the CDR3 is TGTGCCAGCAGCTCCTCGGGGAGCGGGCTGGAGACCCAGTACTTC. It codes for CASSSSGSGLETQYF.